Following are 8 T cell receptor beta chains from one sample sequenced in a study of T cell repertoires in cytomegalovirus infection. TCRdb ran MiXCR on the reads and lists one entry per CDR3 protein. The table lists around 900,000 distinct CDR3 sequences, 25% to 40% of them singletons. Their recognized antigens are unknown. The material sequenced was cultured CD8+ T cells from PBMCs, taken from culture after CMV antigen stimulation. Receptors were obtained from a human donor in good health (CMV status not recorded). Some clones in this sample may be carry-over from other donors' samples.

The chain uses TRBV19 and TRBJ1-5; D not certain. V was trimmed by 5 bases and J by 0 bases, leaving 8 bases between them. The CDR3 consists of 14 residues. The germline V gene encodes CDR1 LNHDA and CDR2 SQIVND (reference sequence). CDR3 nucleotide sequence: TGTGCCAGTAGTTCCGAGTATAGCAATCAGCCCCAGCATTTT. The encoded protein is CASSSEYSNQPQHF.

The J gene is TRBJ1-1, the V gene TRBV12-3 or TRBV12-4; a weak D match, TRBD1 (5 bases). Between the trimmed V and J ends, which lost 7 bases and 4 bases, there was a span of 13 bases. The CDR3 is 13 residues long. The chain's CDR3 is CASNTQGVTEAFF. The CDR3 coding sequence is TGTGCCAGCAATACCCAGGGCGTCACTGAAGCTTTCTTT.

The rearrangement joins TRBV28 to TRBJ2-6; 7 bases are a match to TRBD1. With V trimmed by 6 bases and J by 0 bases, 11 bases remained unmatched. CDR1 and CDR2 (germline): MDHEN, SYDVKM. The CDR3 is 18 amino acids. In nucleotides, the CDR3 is TGTGCCAGCAGAGAAACAGGGGTATTCAGCTCTGGGGCCAACGTCCTGACTTTC. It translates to CASRETGVFSSGANVLTF.

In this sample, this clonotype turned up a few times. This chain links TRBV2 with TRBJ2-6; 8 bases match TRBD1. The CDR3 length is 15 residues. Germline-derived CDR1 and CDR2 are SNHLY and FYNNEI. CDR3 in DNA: TGTGTCGACACGGAGACAGGGGATAAGGCCAACGTCCTGACTTTC. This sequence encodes CVDTETGDKANVLTF. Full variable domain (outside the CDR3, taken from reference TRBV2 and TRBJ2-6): EPEVTQTPSHQVTQMGQEVILRCVPISNHLYFYWYRQILGQKVEFLVSFYNNEISEKSEIFDDQFSVERPDGSNFTLKIRSTKLEDSAMYFCVDTETGDKANVLTFGAGSRLTVL.

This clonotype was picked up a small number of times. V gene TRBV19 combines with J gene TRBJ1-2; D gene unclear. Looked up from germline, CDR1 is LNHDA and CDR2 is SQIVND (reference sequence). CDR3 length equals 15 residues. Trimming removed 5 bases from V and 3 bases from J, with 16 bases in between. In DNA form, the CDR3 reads TGTGCCAGTAGTTCTTCAGTGGAGGGCCACTATGGCTACACCTTC. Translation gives CASSSSVEGHYGYTF.

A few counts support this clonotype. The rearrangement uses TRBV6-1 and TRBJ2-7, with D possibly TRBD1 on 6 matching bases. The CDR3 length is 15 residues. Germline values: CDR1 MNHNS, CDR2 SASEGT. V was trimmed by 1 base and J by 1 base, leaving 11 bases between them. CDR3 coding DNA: TGTGCCAGCAGTGAAGGGCAGGGGTTTTCCTACGAGCAGTACGTC. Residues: CASSEGQGFSYEQYV.

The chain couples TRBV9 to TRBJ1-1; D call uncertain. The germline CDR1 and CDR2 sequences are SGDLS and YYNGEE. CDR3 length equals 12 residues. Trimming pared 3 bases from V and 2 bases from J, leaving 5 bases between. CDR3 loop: CASSAQNTEAFF. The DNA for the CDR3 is TGTGCCAGCAGCGCTCAAAACACTGAAGCTTTCTTT.

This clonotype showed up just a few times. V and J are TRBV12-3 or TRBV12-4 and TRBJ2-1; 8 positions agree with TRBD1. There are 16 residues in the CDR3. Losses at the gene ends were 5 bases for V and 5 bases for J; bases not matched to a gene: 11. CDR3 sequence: CASSPTDRGLDNEQFF. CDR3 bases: TGTGCCAGCAGTCCGACCGACAGGGGTCTCGACAATGAGCAGTTCTTC.